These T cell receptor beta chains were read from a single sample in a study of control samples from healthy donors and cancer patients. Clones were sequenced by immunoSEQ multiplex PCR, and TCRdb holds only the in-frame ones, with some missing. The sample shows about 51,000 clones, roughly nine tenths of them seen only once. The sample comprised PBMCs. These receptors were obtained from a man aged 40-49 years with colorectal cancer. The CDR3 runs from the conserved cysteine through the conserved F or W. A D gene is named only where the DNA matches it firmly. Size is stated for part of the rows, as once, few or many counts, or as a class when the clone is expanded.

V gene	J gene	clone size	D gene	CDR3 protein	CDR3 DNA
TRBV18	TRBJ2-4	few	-	CASSPEGPPNIQYF	TGTGCCAGCTCACCAGAGGGTCCCCCCAACATTCAGTACTTC
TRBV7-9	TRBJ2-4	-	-	CASSFPVEESAKNIQYF	TGTGCCAGCAGCTTCCCAGTGGAAGAATCGGCCAAAAACATTCAGTACTTC
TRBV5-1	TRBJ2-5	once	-	CASSFGFLGTQLQETQYF	TGCGCCAGCAGCTTCGGGTTTCTAGGGACCCAACTCCAAGAGACCCAGTACTTC
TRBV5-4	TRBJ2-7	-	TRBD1	CASSLEGQGREQYF	TGTGCCAGCAGCTTGGAAGGACAGGGCAGGGAGCAGTACTTC
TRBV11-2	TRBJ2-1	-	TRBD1	CASSQLGRTGRRYNEQFF	TGTGCCAGCAGCCAATTGGGCAGGACAGGGCGTCGGTACAATGAGCAGTTCTTC
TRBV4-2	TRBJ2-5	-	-	CASSPGQQETQYF	TGTGCCAGCAGCCCCGGACAGCAAGAGACCCAGTACTTC
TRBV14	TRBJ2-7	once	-	CASSEGVRNRYEQYF	TGTGCCAGCAGCGAAGGGGTACGGAATCGCTACGAGCAGTACTTC
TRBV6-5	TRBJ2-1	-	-	CASRRTVYNEQFF	TGTGCCAGCAGAAGGACGGTCTACAATGAGCAGTTCTTC
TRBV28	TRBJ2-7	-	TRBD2	CASRLELASSYEQYF	TGTGCCAGCAGACTGGAACTAGCGTCCTCCTACGAGCAGTACTTC
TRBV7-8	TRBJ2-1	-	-	CASSPPRDEQFF	TGTGCCAGCAGCCCCCCCCGCGATGAGCAGTTCTTC
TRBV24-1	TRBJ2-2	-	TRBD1	CATSDPPGQGANTGELFF	TGTGCCACCAGTGACCCCCCCGGACAGGGGGCGAACACCGGGGAGCTGTTTTTT
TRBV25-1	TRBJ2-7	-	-	CASSANSYEQYF	TGTGCCAGCAGCGCGAACTCCTACGAGCAGTACTTC
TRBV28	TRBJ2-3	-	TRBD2	CASSSPSGSITDTQYF	TGTGCCAGCAGTTCCCCTAGCGGGAGCATTACAGATACGCAGTATTTT
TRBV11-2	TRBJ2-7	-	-	CASSLAGVWNEQYF	TGTGCCAGCAGCTTAGCGGGAGTATGGAACGAGCAGTACTTC
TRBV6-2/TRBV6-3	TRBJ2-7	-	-	CASSYNSYEQYF	TGTGCCAGCAGTTACAACAGTTACGAGCAGTACTTC
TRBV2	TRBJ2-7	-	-	CASRTFAHEQYF	TGTGCCAGCAGGACCTTCGCACACGAGCAGTACTTC
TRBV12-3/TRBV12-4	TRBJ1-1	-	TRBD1	CASSLTGYTEAFF	TGTGCCAGCAGCCTGACAGGGTACACTGAAGCTTTCTTT
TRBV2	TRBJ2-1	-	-	CASSGERNNEQFF	TGTGCCAGCAGTGGGGAGCGGAACAATGAACAGTTCTTC
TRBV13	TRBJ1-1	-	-	CASSDGGGNTEAFF	TGTGCCAGCAGCGATGGTGGTGGGAACACTGAAGCTTTCTTT
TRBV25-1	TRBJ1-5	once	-	CASRGNGGSDQPQHF	TGTGCCAGCAGGGGGAACGGGGGAAGCGATCAGCCCCAGCATTTT
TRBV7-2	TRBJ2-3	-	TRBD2	CASSFAGGTDTQYF	TGTGCCAGCAGCTTTGCGGGAGGAACAGATACGCAGTATTTT
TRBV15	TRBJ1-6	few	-	CATSRDNSPLHF	TGTGCCACCAGCAGAGACAATTCACCCCTCCACTTT
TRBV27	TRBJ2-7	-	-	CASSLIVGVGEQYF	TGTGCCAGCAGTTTAATCGTAGGGGTCGGGGAGCAGTACTTC
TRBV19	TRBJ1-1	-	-	CASSFRGGDLNTEAFF	TGTGCCAGTAGTTTTAGAGGGGGGGACTTGAACACTGAAGCTTTCTTT
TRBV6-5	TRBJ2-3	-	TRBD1	CASKDRTLTDTQYF	TGTGCCAGCAAGGACAGGACACTCACAGATACGCAGTATTTT
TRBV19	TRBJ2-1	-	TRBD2	CASSLGLAGSNEQFF	TGTGCCAGTAGCCTTGGGCTAGCGGGAAGCAATGAGCAGTTCTTC
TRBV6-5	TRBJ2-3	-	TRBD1	CASSSRQGSTDTQYF	TGTGCCAGCAGTTCCCGACAGGGTAGCACAGATACGCAGTATTTT
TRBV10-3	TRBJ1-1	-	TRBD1	CAISGIDRGPGEAFF	TGTGCCATCAGTGGAATAGACAGGGGGCCGGGTGAAGCTTTCTTT
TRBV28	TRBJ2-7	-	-	CASTLGDLVKEQYF	TGTGCCAGCACTCTCGGGGATTTAGTTAAGGAGCAGTACTTC
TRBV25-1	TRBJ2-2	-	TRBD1	CASKRSVGTGVTGELFF	TGTGCCAGCAAGCGTTCTGTAGGGACAGGGGTAACCGGGGAGCTGTTTTTT
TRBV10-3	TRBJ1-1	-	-	CAISEGGANTEAFF	TGTGCCATCAGTGAGGGAGGGGCGAACACTGAAGCTTTCTTT
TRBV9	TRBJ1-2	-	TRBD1	CASSVAGGVGYTF	TGTGCCAGCAGCGTAGCAGGGGGCGTTGGCTACACCTTC
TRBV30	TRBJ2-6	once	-	CAWSKGANVLTF	TGTGCCTGGAGTAAAGGGGCCAACGTCCTGACTTTC
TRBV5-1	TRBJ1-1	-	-	CASSLRPLSAEAFF	TGCGCCAGCAGCTTGCGGCCGTTATCGGCTGAAGCTTTCTTT
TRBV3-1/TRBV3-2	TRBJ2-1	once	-	CASSQNLLQGDEQFF	TGTGCCAGCAGCCAAAACCTACTGCAGGGAGATGAGCAGTTCTTC
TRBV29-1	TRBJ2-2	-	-	CSVLQVLANTGELFF	TGCAGCGTCTTACAGGTTCTCGCGAACACCGGGGAGCTGTTTTTT
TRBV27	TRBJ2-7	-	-	CASKDQGAGGYEQYF	TGTGCCAGCAAGGATCAGGGAGCCGGAGGTTACGAGCAGTACTTC
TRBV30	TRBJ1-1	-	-	CAWSVKGRKMNTEAFF	TGTGCCTGGAGTGTTAAAGGACGTAAGATGAACACTGAAGCTTTCTTT
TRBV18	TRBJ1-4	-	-	CASSPTMTNEKLFF	TGTGCCAGCTCACCGACAATGACTAATGAAAAACTGTTTTTT
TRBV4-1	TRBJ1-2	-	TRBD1	CASSQPQGAGYGYTF	TGCGCCAGCAGCCAACCTCAGGGGGCTGGCTATGGCTACACCTTC
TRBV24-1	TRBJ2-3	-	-	CATSDYWSPTDTQYF	TGTGCCACCAGTGATTACTGGTCTCCTACAGATACGCAGTATTTT
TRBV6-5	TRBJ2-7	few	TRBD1	CASSFTGQGIYEQYF	TGTGCCAGCAGTTTCACGGGACAGGGTATCTACGAGCAGTACTTC
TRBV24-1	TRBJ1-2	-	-	CATSEGSYGYTF	TGTGCCACCAGTGAAGGGTCCTATGGCTACACCTTC
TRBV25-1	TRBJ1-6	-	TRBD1	CASSAWDSLNSPLHF	TGTGCCAGCAGTGCCTGGGACAGCCTTAATTCACCCCTCCACTTT
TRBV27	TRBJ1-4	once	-	CASSLQDSTNEKLFF	TGTGCCAGCAGTCTTCAGGACAGCACTAATGAAAAACTGTTTTTT
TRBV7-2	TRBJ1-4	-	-	CASSLDPPALNEKLFF	TGTGCCAGCAGCTTAGATCCTCCAGCCCTGAATGAAAAACTGTTTTTT
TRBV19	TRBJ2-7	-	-	CASSMRGYSYEQYF	TGTGCCAGTAGTATGAGAGGGTACTCCTACGAGCAGTACTTC
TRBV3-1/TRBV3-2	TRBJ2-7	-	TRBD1	CASSPMTGQGLYEQYF	TGTGCCAGCAGCCCCATGACCGGACAGGGGCTGTACGAGCAGTACTTC
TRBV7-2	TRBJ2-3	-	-	CASSFWREDTQYF	TGTGCCAGCAGCTTCTGGCGGGAAGATACGCAGTATTTT
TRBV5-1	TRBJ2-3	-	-	CASSLVGTDTQYF	TGCGCCAGCAGCTTGGTAGGCACAGATACGCAGTATTTT